Listed below are T cell receptor beta chains from one sample, sequenced in a study of T-cell reconstitution after alpha-beta-depleted transplantation in children. TCRdb re-derived calls from the PCR reads in MiXCR, one entry per CDR3 protein. The sample gives about 190,000 distinct CDR3 sequences, around 10% of which show up once; about 13% is in the top ten. This material consisted of PBMCs, taken before TCRalphabeta/CD19-depleted stem cell transplant. These receptors all come from a boy aged 2-15 years with acute myeloid leukemia, due to receive a stem cell transplant. Both conserved end residues are part of each CDR3. The order of the fields is J gene, D gene, clone size, V gene, CDR3 DNA, CDR3 protein. The D gene is left open where the match is weak. The size entry gives once, few or many counts, or a class when the clone is expanded.

TRBJ1-3	.	many	TRBV9	TGTGCCAGCAGCGTCCAGGGTGCATCTGGAAACACCATATATTTT	CASSVQGASGNTIYF
TRBJ2-7	TRBD2	many	TRBV4-1	TGCGCCAGCAGCCAAGGAGGGTGGCGGGAGGGCACCTACGAGCAGTACTTC	CASSQGGWREGTYEQYF
TRBJ2-7	TRBD2	many	TRBV20-1	TGCAGTGCTAGAGGTGGGCGGGAGAGACCCTACGAGCAGTACTTC	CSARGGRERPYEQYF
TRBJ1-5	TRBD1	many	TRBV7-6	TGTGCCAGCAGCGCGGACAGGGTGAAGAATCAGCCCCAGCATTTT	CASSADRVKNQPQHF
TRBJ1-4	.	many	TRBV5-6	TGTGCCAGCAGCTTGGTGGGGGCGTCTAATGAAAAACTGTTTTTT	CASSLVGASNEKLFF
TRBJ2-1	TRBD2	many	TRBV12-3/TRBV12-4	TGTGCCAGCAGTGCCTTAGCGGGAGCTTACAATGAGCAGTTCTTC	CASSALAGAYNEQFF
TRBJ1-2	.	many	TRBV11-2	TGTGCCAGCAGCTTAGCGGGATATGGCTACACCTTC	CASSLAGYGYTF
TRBJ2-7	.	medium-sized	TRBV11-2	TGTGCCAGCAGCTTAGGAGGCTCCTACGAGCAGTACTTC	CASSLGGSYEQYF
TRBJ1-2	TRBD1	many	TRBV5-1	TGCGCCACCCACTCTCCGGGACAGGGATCCTATGGCTACACCTTC	CATHSPGQGSYGYTF
TRBJ1-2	.	many	TRBV5-1	TGCGCCAGCAGCCCGAAGGGGGATTTTAACTATGGCTACACCTTC	CASSPKGDFNYGYTF